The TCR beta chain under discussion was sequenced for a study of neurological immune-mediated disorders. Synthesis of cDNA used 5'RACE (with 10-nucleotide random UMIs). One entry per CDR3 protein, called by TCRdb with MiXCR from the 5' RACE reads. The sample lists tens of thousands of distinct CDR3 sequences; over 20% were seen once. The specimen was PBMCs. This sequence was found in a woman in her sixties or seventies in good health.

This CDR3 is CASSDWGTEAFF. CDR3 sequence (DNA): TGTGCCAGCTCGGACTGGGGCACTGAAGCTTTCTTT. The gene calls are TRBV28 and TRBJ1-1; D is unresolved. The germline V and J ends were trimmed by 8 bases and 4 bases, with 11 bases remaining between them. Per germline, CDR1 MDHEN and CDR2 SYDVKM. CDR3 length: 12 residues. Full variable domain (outside the CDR3, taken from reference TRBV28 and TRBJ1-1): DVKVTQSSRYLVKRTGEKVFLECVQDMDHENMFWYRQDPGLGLRLIYFSYDVKMKEKGDIPEGYSVSREKKERFSLILESASTNQTSMYLCASSDWGTEAFFGQGTRLTVV.